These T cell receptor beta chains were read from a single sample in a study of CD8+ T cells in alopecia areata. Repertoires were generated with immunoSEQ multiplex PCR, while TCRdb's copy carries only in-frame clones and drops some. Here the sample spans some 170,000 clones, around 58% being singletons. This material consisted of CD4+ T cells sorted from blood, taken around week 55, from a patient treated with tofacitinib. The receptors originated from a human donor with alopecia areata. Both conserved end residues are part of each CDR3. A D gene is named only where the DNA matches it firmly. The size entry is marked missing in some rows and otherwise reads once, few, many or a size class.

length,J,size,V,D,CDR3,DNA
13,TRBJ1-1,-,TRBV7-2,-,CASSSPRGLQAFF,TGTGCCAGCAGCTCCCCCCGCGGCCTCCAAGCTTTCTTT
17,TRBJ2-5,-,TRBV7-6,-,CASSLSVSEGSQETQYF,TGTGCCAGCAGCTTAAGCGTTTCGGAGGGGAGCCAAGAGACCCAGTACTTC
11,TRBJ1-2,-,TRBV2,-,CASTSGYGYTF,TGTGCCAGCACTTCAGGGTATGGCTACACCTTC
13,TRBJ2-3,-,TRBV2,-,CASTRDSTDTQYF,TGTGCCAGCACCAGAGACAGCACAGATACGCAGTATTTT
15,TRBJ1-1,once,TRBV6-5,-,CASRDGTPPKQEAFF,TGTGCCAGCAGGGATGGGACACCACCTAAACAAGAAGCTTTCTTT
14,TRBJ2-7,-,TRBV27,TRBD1,CASSFRQGAYEQYF,TGTGCCAGCAGTTTCCGACAGGGGGCCTACGAGCAGTACTTC
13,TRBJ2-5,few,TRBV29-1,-,CSVDTTYQETQYF,TGCAGCGTTGATACAACCTACCAAGAGACCCAGTACTTC
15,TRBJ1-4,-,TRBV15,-,CATSRDWSTNEKLFF,TGTGCCACCAGCAGAGATTGGAGTACTAATGAAAAACTGTTTTTT
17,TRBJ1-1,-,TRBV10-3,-,CAISESMGVGFNTEAFF,TGTGCCATCAGTGAGTCAATGGGGGTGGGCTTTAACACTGAAGCTTTCTTT
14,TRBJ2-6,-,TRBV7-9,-,CASVRRSGANVLTF,TGTGCCAGCGTGCGGCGATCTGGGGCCAACGTCCTGACTTTC
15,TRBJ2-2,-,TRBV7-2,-,CASSFGRIGTGELFF,TGTGCCAGCAGCTTTGGCAGGATAGGCACCGGGGAGCTGTTTTTT
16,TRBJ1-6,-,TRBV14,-,CASSLRPWTGNSPLHF,TGTGCCAGCAGCCTACGACCTTGGACGGGGAATTCACCCCTCCACTTT
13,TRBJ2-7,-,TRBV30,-,CAWSVLATYEQYF,TGTGCCTGGAGTGTCCTGGCCACCTACGAGCAGTACTTC